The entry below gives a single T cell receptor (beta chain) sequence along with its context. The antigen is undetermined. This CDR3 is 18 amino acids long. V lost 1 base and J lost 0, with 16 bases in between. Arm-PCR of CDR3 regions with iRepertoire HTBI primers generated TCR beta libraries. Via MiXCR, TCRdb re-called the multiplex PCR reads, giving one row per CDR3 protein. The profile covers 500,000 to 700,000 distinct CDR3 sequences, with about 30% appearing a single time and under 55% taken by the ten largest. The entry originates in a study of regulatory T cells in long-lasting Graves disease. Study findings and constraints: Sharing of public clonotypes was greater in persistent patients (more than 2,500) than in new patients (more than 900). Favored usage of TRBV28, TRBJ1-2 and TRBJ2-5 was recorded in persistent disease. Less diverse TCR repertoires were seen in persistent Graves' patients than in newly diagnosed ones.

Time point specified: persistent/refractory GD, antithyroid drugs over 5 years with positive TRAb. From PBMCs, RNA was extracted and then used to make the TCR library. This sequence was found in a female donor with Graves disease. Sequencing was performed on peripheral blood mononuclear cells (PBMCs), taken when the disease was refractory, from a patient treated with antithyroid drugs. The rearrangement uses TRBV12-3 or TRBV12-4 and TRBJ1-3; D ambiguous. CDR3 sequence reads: CASSLVLTDPDSGNTIYF. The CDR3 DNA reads TGTGCCAGCAGTTTAGTCCTTACGGATCCTGACTCTGGAAACACCATATATTTT.